This TCR beta chain was identified in a study of OX40 agonist ivuxolimab in advanced cancers. Overall study: Patients received ivuxolimab, an intravenous treatment, every 2 weeks at 0.01 to 10 mg/kg. A partial response was reached by three patients: one with hepatocellular carcinoma and two with cutaneous melanoma.

Germline V gene sequence: CDR1 MNHEY, CDR2 SVGAGI. V shed 4 bases and J 5 bases; nucleotides not matched to a gene: 11. CDR3 length: 15 amino acids. Findings and caveats of the study: Expanded clones belonging to CD8+ T cells outnumbered, on average, those of CD4+.

Blood was sampled at baseline, cycle 4 day 1, and cycle 7 day 1. As for this clone: The antigen is not known.

Produced via immunoSEQ multiplex PCR; TCRdb's table is partial and in-frame only. The repertoire holds over 60,000 clones, about 85% seen once, with more than 0.6% in the top ten. This material consisted of CD4+ or CD8+ T cells sorted from blood, taken in a trial of the OX40 agonist ivuxolimab. This chain connects TRBV6-5 to TRBJ2-7; 7 bases are shared with TRBD2. This TCR was recovered from an adult with an advanced solid tumor such as melanoma, head and neck, liver or kidney cancer. The DNA of the CDR3 is TGTGCCAGCAGTTCATCTGGGAGGGTTATAGACGAGCAGTACTTC. Residues: CASSSSGRVIDEQYF.